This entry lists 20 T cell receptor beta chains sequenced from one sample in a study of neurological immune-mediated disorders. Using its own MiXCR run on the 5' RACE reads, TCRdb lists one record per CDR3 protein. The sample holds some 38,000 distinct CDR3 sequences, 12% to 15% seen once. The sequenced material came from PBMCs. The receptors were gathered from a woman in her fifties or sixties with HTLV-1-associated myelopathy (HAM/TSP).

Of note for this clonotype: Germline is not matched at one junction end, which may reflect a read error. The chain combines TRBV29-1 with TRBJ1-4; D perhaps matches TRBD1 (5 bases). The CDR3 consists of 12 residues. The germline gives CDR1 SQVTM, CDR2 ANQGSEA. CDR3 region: CSVAQGGERLFF. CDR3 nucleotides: TGCAGCGTTGCCCAGGGAGGCGAAAGACTGTTTTTT. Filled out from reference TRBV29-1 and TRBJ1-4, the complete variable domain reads SAVISQKPSRDICQRGTSLTIQCQVDSQVTMMFWYRQQPGQSLTLIATANQGSEATYESGFVIDKFPISRPNLTFSTLTVSNMSPEDSSIYLCSVAQGGERLFFGSGTQLSVL.

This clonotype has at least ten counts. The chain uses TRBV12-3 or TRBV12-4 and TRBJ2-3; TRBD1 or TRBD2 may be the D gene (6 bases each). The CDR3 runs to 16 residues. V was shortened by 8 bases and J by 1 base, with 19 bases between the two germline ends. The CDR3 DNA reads TGTGCCAGCCTGCTCCAAGGGGGGTTCCGCACAGATACGCAGTATTTT. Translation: CASLLQGGFRTDTQYF.

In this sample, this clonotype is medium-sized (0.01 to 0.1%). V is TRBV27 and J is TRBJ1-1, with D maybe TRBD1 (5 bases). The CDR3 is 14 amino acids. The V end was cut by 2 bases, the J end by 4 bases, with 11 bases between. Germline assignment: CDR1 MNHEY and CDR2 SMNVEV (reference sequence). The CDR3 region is CASSLTGVVTEAFF. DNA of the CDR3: TGTGCCAGCAGTTTAACGGGGGTGGTCACTGAAGCTTTCTTT.

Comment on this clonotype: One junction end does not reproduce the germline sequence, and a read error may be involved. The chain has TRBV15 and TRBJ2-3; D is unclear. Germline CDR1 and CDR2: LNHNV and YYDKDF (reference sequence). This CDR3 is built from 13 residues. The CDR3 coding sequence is TGTGCCACCAGCAGTGATGACACAGATACGCGGTATTTT. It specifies CATSSDDTDTRYF.

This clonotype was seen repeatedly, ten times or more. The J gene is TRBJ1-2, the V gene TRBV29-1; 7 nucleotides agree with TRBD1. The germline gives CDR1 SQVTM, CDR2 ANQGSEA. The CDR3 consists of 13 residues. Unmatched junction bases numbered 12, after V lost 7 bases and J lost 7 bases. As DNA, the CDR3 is TGCAGCGCCAAGGCCGGGACAGAGGGTGGCTACACCTTC. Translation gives CSAKAGTEGGYTF.

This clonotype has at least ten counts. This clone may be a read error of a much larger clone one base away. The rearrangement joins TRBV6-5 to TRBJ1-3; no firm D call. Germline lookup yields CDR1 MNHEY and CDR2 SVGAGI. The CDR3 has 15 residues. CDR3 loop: CANSPRVYSGNTIYF. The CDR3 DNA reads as TGTGCCAACAGTCCTCGGGTCTACTCTGGAAACACCATATATTTT.

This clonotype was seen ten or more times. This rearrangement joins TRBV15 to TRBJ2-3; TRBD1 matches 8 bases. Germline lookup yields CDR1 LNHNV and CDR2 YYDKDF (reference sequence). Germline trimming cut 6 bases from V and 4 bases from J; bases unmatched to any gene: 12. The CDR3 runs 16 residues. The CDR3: CATRDPRQGSADTQYF. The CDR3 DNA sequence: TGTGCCACCAGAGATCCAAGACAGGGGTCCGCAGATACGCAGTATTTT.

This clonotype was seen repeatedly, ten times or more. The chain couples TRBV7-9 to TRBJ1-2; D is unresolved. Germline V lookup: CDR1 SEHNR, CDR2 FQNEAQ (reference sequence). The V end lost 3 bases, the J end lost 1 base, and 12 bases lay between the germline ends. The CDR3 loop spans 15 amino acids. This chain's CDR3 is CASSFGQNVNYGYTF. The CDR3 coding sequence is TGTGCCAGCAGCTTCGGGCAGAACGTTAACTATGGCTACACCTTC.

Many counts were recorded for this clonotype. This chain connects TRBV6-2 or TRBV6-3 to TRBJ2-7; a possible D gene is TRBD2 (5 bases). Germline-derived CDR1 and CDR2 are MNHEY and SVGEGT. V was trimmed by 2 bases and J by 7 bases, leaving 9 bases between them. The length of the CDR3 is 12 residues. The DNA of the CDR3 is TGTGCCAGCAGTTACACTAGTGAGGAGCAGTACTTC. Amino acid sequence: CASSYTSEEQYF.

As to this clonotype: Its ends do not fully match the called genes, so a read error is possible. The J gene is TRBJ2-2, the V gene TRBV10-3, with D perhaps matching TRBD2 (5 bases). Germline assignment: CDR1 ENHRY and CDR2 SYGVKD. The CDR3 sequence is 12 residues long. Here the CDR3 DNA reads TGTGCCATCAGCGAGAAATACGGGGAGCTGGTTTTT. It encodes CAISEKYGELVF.

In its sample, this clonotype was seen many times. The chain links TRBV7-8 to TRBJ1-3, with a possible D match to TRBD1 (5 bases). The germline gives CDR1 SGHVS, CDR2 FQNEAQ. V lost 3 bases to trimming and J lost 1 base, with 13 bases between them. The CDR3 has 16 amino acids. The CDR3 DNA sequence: TGTGCCAGCAGCTTTGCGCAGGGCTATTCTGGAAACACCATATATTTT. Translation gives CASSFAQGYSGNTIYF.

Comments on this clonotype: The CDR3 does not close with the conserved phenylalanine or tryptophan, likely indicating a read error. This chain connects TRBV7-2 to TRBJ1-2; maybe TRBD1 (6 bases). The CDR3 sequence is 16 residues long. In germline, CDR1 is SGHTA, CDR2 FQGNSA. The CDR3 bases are TGTGCCAGCAGCTCCTTCTCAGGGGTTGAGGGTAATGGATACACCTTA. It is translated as CASSSFSGVEGNGYTL.

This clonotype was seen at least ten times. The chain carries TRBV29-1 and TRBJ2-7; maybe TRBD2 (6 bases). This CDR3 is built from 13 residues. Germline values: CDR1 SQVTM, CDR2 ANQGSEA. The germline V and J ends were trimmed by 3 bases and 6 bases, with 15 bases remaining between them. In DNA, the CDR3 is TGCAGCGTTGACTTTCCGGGGGTCGGCGAGCAGTACTTC. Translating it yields CSVDFPGVGEQYF.

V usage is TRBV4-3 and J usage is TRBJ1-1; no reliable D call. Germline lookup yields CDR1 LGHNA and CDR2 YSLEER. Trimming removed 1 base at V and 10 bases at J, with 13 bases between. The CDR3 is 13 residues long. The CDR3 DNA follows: TGCGCCAGCAGCCAAGGTGGCGGAGATCGAGCTTTCTTT. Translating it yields CASSQGGGDRAFF.

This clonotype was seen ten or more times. CDR3 in DNA: TGTGCCAGCAGCCTCTCAGGGAATCGGAACACCGGGGAGCTGTTTTTT. This codes for CASSLSGNRNTGELFF. The chain employs TRBV3-1 and TRBJ2-2; tentatively, D is TRBD1 (5 bases). The CDR3 is 16 residues long. Trimming removed 4 bases at V and 1 base at J, with 13 bases between. The germline V gene encodes CDR1 LGHDT and CDR2 YNNKEL (reference sequence).

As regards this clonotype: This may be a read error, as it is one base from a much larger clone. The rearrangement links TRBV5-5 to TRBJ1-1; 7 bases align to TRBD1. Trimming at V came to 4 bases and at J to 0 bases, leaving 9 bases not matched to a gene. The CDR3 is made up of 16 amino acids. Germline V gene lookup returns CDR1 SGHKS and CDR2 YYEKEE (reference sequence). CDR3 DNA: TGTGCCAGCAGCCGGTGGAGCGGGACAGTGAACACTGAAGCTTTCTTT. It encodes CASSRWSGTVNTEAFF.

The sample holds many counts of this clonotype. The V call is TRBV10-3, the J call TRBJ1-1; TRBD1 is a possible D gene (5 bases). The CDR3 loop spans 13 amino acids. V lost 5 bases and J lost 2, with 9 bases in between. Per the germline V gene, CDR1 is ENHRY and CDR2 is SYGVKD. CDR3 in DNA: TGTGCCATCAGTCCGCAGGGTAACACTGAAGCTTTCTTT. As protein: CAISPQGNTEAFF.

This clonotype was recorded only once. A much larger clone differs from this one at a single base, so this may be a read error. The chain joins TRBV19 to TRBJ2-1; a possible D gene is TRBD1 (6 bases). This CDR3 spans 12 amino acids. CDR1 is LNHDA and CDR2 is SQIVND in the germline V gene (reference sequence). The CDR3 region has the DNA TGTGCCAGTAGTAACAGGGAGTCAGAGCAGTTATTC. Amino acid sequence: CASSNRESEQLF. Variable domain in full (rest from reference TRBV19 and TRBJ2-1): DGGITQSPKYLFRKEGQNVTLSCEQNLNHDAMYWYRQDPGQGLRLIYYSQIVNDFQKGDIAEGYSVSREKKESFPLTVTSAQKNPTAFYLCASSNRESEQLFGPGTRLTVL.

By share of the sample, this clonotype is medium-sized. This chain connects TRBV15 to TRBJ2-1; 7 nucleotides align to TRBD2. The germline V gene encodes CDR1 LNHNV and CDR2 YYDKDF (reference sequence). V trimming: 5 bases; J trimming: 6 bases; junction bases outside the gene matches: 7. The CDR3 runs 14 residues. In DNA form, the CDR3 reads TGTGCCACCAGCCAAGGAACGGGGGGCAATGAGCAGTTCTTC. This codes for CATSQGTGGNEQFF.

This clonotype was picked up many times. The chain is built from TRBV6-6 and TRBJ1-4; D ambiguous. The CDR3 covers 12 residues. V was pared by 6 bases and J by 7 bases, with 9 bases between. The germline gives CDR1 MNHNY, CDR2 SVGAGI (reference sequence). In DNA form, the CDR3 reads TGTGCCAGCAGCCTCCAAGGTGAAAAACTGTTTTTT. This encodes CASSLQGEKLFF.